What follows are 10 T cell receptor beta chains derived from one specimen sequenced in a study of cytomegalovirus exposure and HLA in healthy donors. Both 60 Vbeta primers and 13 Jbeta primers went into the PCR. Some clones are missing from TCRdb's copy, which holds only in-frame ones; the method was immunoSEQ multiplex PCR. This sample has roughly 140,000 clones, with 75% to 80% found just once. The sequencing input was PBMCs. The receptors stem from a woman aged 35 to 49 in good health and CMV-seropositive.

V and J are TRBV29-1 and TRBJ2-7; D remains ambiguous. Germline V gene data show CDR1 as SQVTM and CDR2 as ANQGSEA. CDR3 size: 12 residues. V gave up 3 bases and J gave up 4 bases, with 10 bases separating them. The DNA of the CDR3 is TGCAGCGTTGACGGCGGCGGTTACGAGCAGTACTTC. It specifies CSVDGGGYEQYF.

The genes are TRBV7-9 and TRBJ2-7, with D perhaps TRBD1 (6 bases). This CDR3 has 15 residues. Germline V CDR1 and CDR2: SEHNR, FQNEAQ (reference sequence). V was clipped by 2 bases and J by 2 bases, with 13 bases between them. CDR3 bases: TGTGCCAGCAGCTTAATGGCAGGGGCAACCTACGAGCAGTACTTC. It specifies CASSLMAGATYEQYF.

The chain combines TRBV19 with TRBJ2-2; a possible D gene is TRBD1 (5 bases). The CDR3 contains 19 residues. The V gene's germline CDR1 is LNHDA and CDR2 SQIVND (reference sequence). V lost 5 bases to trimming and J lost 2 bases, with 24 bases between them. For the CDR3, the DNA is TGTGCCAGTAGTTTGCTAGGGGCAGGCCGTGATATTAACACCGGGGAGCTGTTTTTT. Its protein is CASSLLGAGRDINTGELFF.

This clone was recorded at least ten times. The chain is built from TRBV6-4 and TRBJ2-1, with a possible D match to TRBD1 (7 bases). Germline V gene sequence: CDR1 MRHNA, CDR2 SNTAGT. Trimming took 5 bases from V and 7 from J, leaving 15 bases between them. This CDR3 is built from 14 residues. CDR3 region: CASSPDREVNEQFF. The CDR3 DNA follows: TGTGCCAGCAGTCCCGACAGGGAGGTGAATGAGCAGTTCTTC.

This chain's CDR3 is CASYRGQGTDTQYF. The CDR3 nucleotides are TGTGCCAGCTACCGGGGACAGGGAACAGATACGCAGTATTTT. The chain uses TRBV2 and TRBJ2-3; the match to TRBD1 covers 9 bases. The CDR3 runs to 14 residues. Germline-derived CDR1 and CDR2 are SNHLY and FYNNEI. V dropped 8 bases and J dropped 3; count of bases not matched to a gene: 6.

The J gene is TRBJ2-5, the V gene TRBV28; D perhaps matches TRBD1 (5 bases). V lost 4 bases, J lost 2 bases, and 8 bases lay in between. CDR1 is MDHEN and CDR2 is SYDVKM in the germline V gene. This CDR3 has 13 residues. The CDR3 DNA follows: TGTGCCAGCAGTTGGGCAGGGCAAGAGACCCAGTACTTC. It is translated as CASSWAGQETQYF. The complete variable domain, with remaining parts taken from reference TRBV28 and TRBJ2-5, reads DVKVTQSSRYLVKRTGEKVFLECVQDMDHENMFWYRQDPGLGLRLIYFSYDVKMKEKGDIPEGYSVSREKKERFSLILESASTNQTSMYLCASSWAGQETQYFGPGTRLLVL.

This clone was seen more than once but under ten times. CDR3: CASRHEADRNTEAFF. In nucleotides, the CDR3 is TGTGCCAGCAGACATGAGGCTGACAGGAATACTGAAGCTTTCTTT. The rearrangement links TRBV6-6 to TRBJ1-1; a weak D match, TRBD1 (6 bases). The CDR3 is 15 residues long. The V end was cut by 6 bases, the J end by 5 bases, with 19 bases between. Germline V gene sequence: CDR1 MNHNY, CDR2 SVGAGI (reference sequence).

The CDR3 loop is CASSESGARTGYTF. The CDR3, as DNA: TGTGCCAGCAGTGAATCAGGGGCGAGGACTGGCTACACCTTC. The chain has TRBV25-1 and TRBJ1-2; possible D gene TRBD1, 6 bases. Between the trimmed V and J ends, which lost 1 base and 7 bases, there was a span of 13 bases. CDR3 length: 14 amino acids. Germline CDR1 is MGHDK and CDR2 is SYGVNS.

The gene calls are TRBV9 and TRBJ2-1, with 8 bases that match TRBD2. The CDR3 consists of 15 residues. Germline-derived CDR1 and CDR2 are SGDLS and YYNGEE. The J segment lost 1 base and the V segment lost 0 bases, leaving 0 bases of the junction unmatched. The DNA of the CDR3 is TGTGCCAGCAGCGTAGCGGGAGGGTCCTACAATGAGCAGTTCTTC. This encodes CASSVAGGSYNEQFF.

The rearrangement uses TRBV11-3 and TRBJ1-2; possibly TRBD1 for D (6 bases). This CDR3 spans 13 amino acids. Trimming left V 5 bases short and J 6 bases short, with 13 bases between. The germline gives CDR1 SGHNT, CDR2 YENEEA. The CDR3 loop reads CASSQRTVDGYTF. CDR3 DNA: TGTGCCAGCAGCCAAAGGACAGTAGATGGCTACACCTTC.